This T cell receptor beta chain emerged from a study of blood T cell repertoires in COVID-19. TCRdb keeps only in-frame clones here, not all; method: immunoSEQ multiplex PCR. The table has roughly 40,000 clones, more than 65% seen once; the top ten hold around 32%. There are a few counts of this clone. The sample consisted of peripheral blood. The TCR sequence derives from an older man with active or convalescent COVID-19.

The CDR3 loop is CASSQGFVKRGASYEQYF. The CDR3 DNA reads as TGTGCCAGCAGCCAAGGATTCGTGAAGCGGGGGGCCTCCTACGAGCAGTACTTC. The V gene is TRBV3-1 (or the pseudogene TRBV3-2), the J gene TRBJ2-7, with 9 bases aligning to TRBD2. The CDR3 spans 18 residues. The V gene end was trimmed by 1 base and the J gene end by 0 bases; junction bases not matched to a gene: 10. Germline lookup yields CDR1 LGHDT and CDR2 YNNKEL (reference sequence).